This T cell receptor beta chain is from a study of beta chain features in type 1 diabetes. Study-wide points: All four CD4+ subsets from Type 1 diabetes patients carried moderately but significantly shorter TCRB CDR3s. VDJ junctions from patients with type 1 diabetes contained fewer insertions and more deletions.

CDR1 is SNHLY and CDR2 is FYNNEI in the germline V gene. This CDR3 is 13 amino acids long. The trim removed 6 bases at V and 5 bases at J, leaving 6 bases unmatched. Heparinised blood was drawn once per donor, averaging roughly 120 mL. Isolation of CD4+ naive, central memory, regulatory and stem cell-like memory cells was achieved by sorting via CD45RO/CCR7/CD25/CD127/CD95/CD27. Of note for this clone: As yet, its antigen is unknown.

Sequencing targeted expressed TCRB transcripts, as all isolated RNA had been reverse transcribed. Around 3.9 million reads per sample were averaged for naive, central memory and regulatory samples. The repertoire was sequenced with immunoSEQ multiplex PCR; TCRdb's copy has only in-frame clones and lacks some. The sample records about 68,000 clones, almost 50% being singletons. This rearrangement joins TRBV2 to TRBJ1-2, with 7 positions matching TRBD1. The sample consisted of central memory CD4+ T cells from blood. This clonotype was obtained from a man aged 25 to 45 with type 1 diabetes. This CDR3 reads CASRAGTAYGYTF. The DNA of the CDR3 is TGTGCCAGCAGAGCCGGGACAGCGTATGGCTACACCTTC.